The present TCR beta chain was sequenced within a study of human T cells and chemical hapten exposure. Study details: Small differences in pooled library volume mainly drove the variation in TCR yields per sample.

This clonotype was seen at least ten times. Its matching antigen is unknown. Sample time point: patch test 1, 2 weeks after DPC sensitization. Treatment meaning: therapeutic diphenylcyclopropenone sensitization with weekly scalp DPC. Study-level points and caveats: Alopecia was present in the donors, so their immune response may differ from healthy people's.

As the library was built, unique molecular identifiers were attached to individual cDNA molecules. One entry per CDR3 protein results from TCRdb running MiXCR on the RACE reads. The table lists fewer than 500,000 distinct CDR3 sequences, 4% to 5.5% of them singletons. Germline V gives CDR1 SGHRS, CDR2 YFSETQ. V lost 0 bases and J 5 bases, leaving 11 bases between the germline ends. The CDR3 extends over 14 amino acids. The receptor was isolated from a woman between 45 and 65 years old with alopecia areata. Some clones in this sample may be carry-over from other donors' samples. The starting material was whole blood, obtained in connection with sensitization to the hapten diphenylcyclopropenone (DPC). The V call is TRBV5-1, the J call TRBJ1-2; D is perhaps TRBD1 (6 bases). The CDR3 region is CASSLGGPPYGYTF. CDR3 nucleotides: TGCGCCAGCAGCTTGGGGGGGCCCCCTTATGGCTACACCTTC.